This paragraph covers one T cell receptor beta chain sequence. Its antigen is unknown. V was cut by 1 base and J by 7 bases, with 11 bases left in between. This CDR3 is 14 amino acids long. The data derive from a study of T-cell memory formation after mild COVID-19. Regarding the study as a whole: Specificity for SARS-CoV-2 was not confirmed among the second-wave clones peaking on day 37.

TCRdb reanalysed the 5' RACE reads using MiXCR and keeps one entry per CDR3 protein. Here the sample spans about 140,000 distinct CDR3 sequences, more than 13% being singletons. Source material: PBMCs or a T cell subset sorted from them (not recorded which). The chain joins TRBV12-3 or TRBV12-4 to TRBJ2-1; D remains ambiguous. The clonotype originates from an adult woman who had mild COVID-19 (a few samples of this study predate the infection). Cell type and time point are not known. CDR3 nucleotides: TGTGCCAGCAGTTTAGGGGGTATAGGAAATGAGCAGTTCTTC. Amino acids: CASSLGGIGNEQFF.